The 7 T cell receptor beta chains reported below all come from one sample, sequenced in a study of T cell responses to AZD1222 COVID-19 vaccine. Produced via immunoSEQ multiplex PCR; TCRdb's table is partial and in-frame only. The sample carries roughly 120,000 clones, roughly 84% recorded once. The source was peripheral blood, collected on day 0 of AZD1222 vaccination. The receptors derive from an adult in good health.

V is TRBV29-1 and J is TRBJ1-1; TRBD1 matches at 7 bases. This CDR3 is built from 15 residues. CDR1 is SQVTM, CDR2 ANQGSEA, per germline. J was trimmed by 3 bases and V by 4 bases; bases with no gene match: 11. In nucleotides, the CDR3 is TGCAGCGTTGTAAGCAGGGGGATACGGGACACTGAAGCTTTCTTT. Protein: CSVVSRGIRDTEAFF.

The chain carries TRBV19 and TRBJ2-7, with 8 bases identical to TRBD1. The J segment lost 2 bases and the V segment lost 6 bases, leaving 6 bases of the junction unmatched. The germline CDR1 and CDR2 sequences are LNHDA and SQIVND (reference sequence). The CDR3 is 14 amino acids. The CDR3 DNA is TGTGCCAGTAGCTCCGGACAGGGACCCTACGAGCAGTACTTC. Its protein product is CASSSGQGPYEQYF.

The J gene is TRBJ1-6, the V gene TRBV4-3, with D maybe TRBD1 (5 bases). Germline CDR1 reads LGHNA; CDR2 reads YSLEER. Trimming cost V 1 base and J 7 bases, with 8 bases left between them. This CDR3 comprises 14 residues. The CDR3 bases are TGCGCCAGCAGCCAAGGGGACGGGAATTCACCCCTCCACTTT. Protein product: CASSQGDGNSPLHF.

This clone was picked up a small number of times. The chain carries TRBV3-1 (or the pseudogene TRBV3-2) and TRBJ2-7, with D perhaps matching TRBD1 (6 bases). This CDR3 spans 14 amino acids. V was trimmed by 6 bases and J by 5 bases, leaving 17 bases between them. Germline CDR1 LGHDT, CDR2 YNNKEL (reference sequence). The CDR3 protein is CASRGSDRIHEQYF. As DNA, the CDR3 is TGTGCCAGCAGGGGCTCCGACAGGATCCACGAGCAGTACTTC.

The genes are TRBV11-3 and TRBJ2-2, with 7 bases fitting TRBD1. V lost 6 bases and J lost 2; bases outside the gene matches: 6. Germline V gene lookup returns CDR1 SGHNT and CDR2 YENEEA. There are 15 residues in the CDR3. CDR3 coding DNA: TGTGCCAGCAGGACCGGGACAGCCAACACCGGGGAGCTGTTTTTT. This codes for CASRTGTANTGELFF.

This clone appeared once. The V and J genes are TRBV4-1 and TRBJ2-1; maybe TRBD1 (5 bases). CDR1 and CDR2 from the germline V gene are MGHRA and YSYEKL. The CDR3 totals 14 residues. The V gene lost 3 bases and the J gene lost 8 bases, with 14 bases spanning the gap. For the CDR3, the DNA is TGCGCCAGCAGCCACGGACAAGCCCCCGATGAGCAGTTCTTC. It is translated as CASSHGQAPDEQFF.

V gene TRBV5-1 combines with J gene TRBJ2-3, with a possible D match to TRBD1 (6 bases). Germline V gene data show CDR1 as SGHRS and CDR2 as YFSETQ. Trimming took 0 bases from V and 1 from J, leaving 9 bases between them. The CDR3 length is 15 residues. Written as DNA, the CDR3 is TGCGCCAGCAGCTTGGCAGGGGTTGGCACAGATACGCAGTATTTT. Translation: CASSLAGVGTDTQYF.